This record looks at one T cell receptor (beta chain) sequence and its context. Compared with germline, one end of the junction differs, possibly owing to a read error. These data originate in a study of blood T cell repertoires in COVID-19. Here immunoSEQ multiplex PCR was the method, and the copy in TCRdb shows in-frame clones only, minus some. Here the sample spans a few hundred thousand clones, approximately 83% being singletons. Participants reported their clinical history, and cohort assignment relied on those reports. Germline V gene sequence: CDR1 SGHVS, CDR2 FQNEAQ. The CDR3 is 13 amino acids.

The receptor was derived from a woman aged 25-40 years who had recovered from COVID-19. The chain uses TRBV7-8 and TRBJ1-2; unclear D gene. The source material was PBMCs or T cells enriched from blood (not recorded which). CDR3 loop: CASSPLSGRPGAF. CDR3 DNA sequence: TGTGCCAGCAGCCCCTTATCTGGTCGACCCGGGGCCTTC.